The 4 T cell receptor beta chains below were found in one sample sequenced in a study of CD8 T cell repertoires and HIV-1 epitope variants. These TCRs are of unknown antigen specificity. Only in-frame clones appear in the TCRdb table, and some are missing; sequencing was by immunoSEQ multiplex PCR. Of 4,500 or so clones listed, approximately 71% are singletons. The sample was cultured CD8+ T cells derived from PBMCs. Every receptor here comes from a male donor with HIV.

The CDR3 loop is CASSPQGGYNEQFF. CDR3 nucleotide sequence: TGTGCCAGCAGCCCTCAGGGTGGCTACAATGAGCAGTTCTTC. The chain uses TRBV7-7 and TRBJ2-1; tentatively, D is TRBD1 (5 bases). Germline values: CDR1 SSHAT, CDR2 FNYEAQ (reference sequence). The V end lost 5 bases, the J end lost 3 bases, and 11 bases lay between the germline ends. This CDR3 region has 14 residues.

V and J are TRBV7-9 and TRBJ2-2, with D possibly TRBD1 on 5 matching bases. This CDR3 region has 15 residues. Trimming shortened V by 3 bases and J by 2 bases, and 10 bases separated the two germline ends. Per the germline V gene, CDR1 is SEHNR and CDR2 is FQNEAQ (reference sequence). The CDR3 protein is CASSFGQGNTGELFF. The CDR3 DNA is TGTGCCAGCAGCTTTGGGCAGGGAAACACCGGGGAGCTGTTTTTT.

The rearrangement uses TRBV27 and TRBJ2-7; D gene unclear. V was pared by 9 bases and J by 3 bases, with 18 bases between. Per the germline V gene, CDR1 is MNHEY and CDR2 is SMNVEV (reference sequence). This CDR3 has 14 amino acids. Here the CDR3 DNA reads TGTGCCAGTTCCCTGTCGAGCTCCTACTACGAGCAGTACTTC. Residues: CASSLSSSYYEQYF.

The chain is built from TRBV10-1 and TRBJ2-3; 10 bases match TRBD2. Per germline, CDR1 WNHNN and CDR2 SYGVQD (reference sequence). The CDR3 extends over 13 amino acids. Trimming at V came to 10 bases and at J to 3 bases, leaving 4 bases not matched to a gene. The CDR3 DNA is TGCGCCACCCTAGCGGGAGAAACAGATACGCAGTATTTT. Protein: CATLAGETDTQYF.